These 11 T cell receptor beta chains share one sample of origin, sequenced in a study of somatic mutations in cytotoxic T cells in rheumatoid arthritis. Sequencing used immunoSEQ multiplex PCR; TCRdb keeps in-frame clones, though not all of them. The table lists 25,000 to 35,000 clones, 85% to 90% of them singletons. The sample taken for sequencing was CD8+ T cells sorted from blood. The receptors originated from an adult with rheumatoid arthritis.

The gene calls are TRBV4-1 and TRBJ2-7; 9 bases match TRBD1. The CDR3 contains 15 residues. Unmatched junction bases numbered 5, after V lost 2 bases and J lost 3 bases. CDR1 and CDR2 from the germline V gene are MGHRA and YSYEKL. CDR3 bases: TGCGCCAGCAGCCAACTCGGGACAGGGCTCTACGAGCAGTACTTC. This codes for CASSQLGTGLYEQYF.

This clone was recorded once. This chain links TRBV7-9 with TRBJ1-1; D might be TRBD1 (5 bases). V was trimmed by 7 bases and J by 5 bases, leaving 23 bases between them. Germline CDR1 and CDR2: SEHNR and FQNEAQ (reference sequence). This CDR3 comprises 16 residues. CDR3: CASTPKAVGERTEAFF. CDR3 bases: TGTGCCAGCACCCCCAAGGCGGTAGGGGAGCGGACTGAAGCTTTCTTT.

In its sample, this clone was seen once. V is TRBV9 and J is TRBJ1-4; D ambiguous. Trimming removed 4 bases from V and 8 bases from J, with 12 bases in between. The CDR3 has 13 amino acids. Germline V gene sequence: CDR1 SGDLS, CDR2 YYNGEE. As DNA, the CDR3 is TGTGCCAGCAGCCCGGGTATGGGGGAAAAACTGTTTTTT. This encodes CASSPGMGEKLFF.

This sequence joins TRBV7-2 and TRBJ1-6; D uncertain. V lost 2 bases to trimming and J lost 0 bases, with 14 bases between them. From germline, CDR1 is SGHTA and CDR2 FQGNSA. The CDR3 runs to 18 residues. The CDR3 coding sequence is TGTGCCAGCAGCTTAAGGAAGACGGAGAGCTCCTATAATTCACCCCTCCACTTT. Translated, it gives CASSLRKTESSYNSPLHF.

The chain employs TRBV4-1 and TRBJ1-3; a weak D match, TRBD1 (5 bases). Germline V gives CDR1 MGHRA, CDR2 YSYEKL. CDR3 length: 14 residues. V gave up 0 bases and J gave up 4 bases, with 7 bases separating them. CDR3 DNA sequence: TGCGCCAGCAGCCAAGATGGGACGGGAAACACCATATATTTT. Translated: CASSQDGTGNTIYF.

The chain carries TRBV6-1 and TRBJ1-1; D not certain. Germline V gene lookup returns CDR1 MNHNS and CDR2 SASEGT. The CDR3 runs to 13 residues. Trimming took 8 bases from V and 6 from J, leaving 16 bases between them. The chain's CDR3 is CASPGILGAEAFF. The CDR3 DNA reads TGTGCCAGCCCGGGAATCCTAGGCGCTGAAGCTTTCTTT.

The chain is built from TRBV27 and TRBJ2-3; 11 positions agree with TRBD2. The CDR3 covers 17 residues. The J segment lost 2 bases and the V segment lost 4 bases, leaving 8 bases of the junction unmatched. CDR1 MNHEY and CDR2 SMNVEV come from the germline V gene (reference sequence). CDR3 sequence reads: CASSSTLAGGFTDTQYF. In DNA, the CDR3 is TGTGCCAGCAGTTCGACTCTAGCGGGGGGTTTCACAGATACGCAGTATTTT.

This chain links TRBV5-4 with TRBJ2-7, with TRBD2 matching over 11 bases. Germline lookup yields CDR1 SGHNT and CDR2 YYREEE (reference sequence). The CDR3 is 13 residues long. The J segment lost 7 bases and the V segment lost 8 bases, leaving 8 bases of the junction unmatched. The CDR3 DNA follows: TGTGCCAGTTCGACTAGCGGGATTCCAGAGCAGTACTTC. Its protein product is CASSTSGIPEQYF.

The CDR3 reads CASSETDPGGRENTEAFF. The CDR3, as DNA: TGTGCCAGCAGCGAGACAGATCCGGGGGGGAGGGAGAACACTGAAGCTTTCTTT. This chain joins TRBV11-1 and TRBJ1-1, with TRBD1 as a possible D gene (5 bases). This CDR3 contains 18 residues. CDR1 and CDR2 from the germline V gene are SGHAT and FQDESV (reference sequence). V was shortened by 5 bases and J by 1 base, with 23 bases between the two germline ends.

The rearrangement joins TRBV4-3 to TRBJ1-4, with D possibly TRBD1 on 5 matching bases. This CDR3 spans 16 amino acids. V shed 4 bases and J shed 3 bases, with 15 bases lying between them. Germline values: CDR1 LGHNA, CDR2 YSLEER. The CDR3 reads CASSPTQGSANEKLFF. The CDR3 region has the DNA TGCGCCAGCAGCCCAACGCAGGGCTCGGCTAATGAAAAACTGTTTTTT.

The chain employs TRBV30 and TRBJ2-7, with TRBD1 identical over 9 bases. The V segment lost 3 bases and the J segment 3 bases; nucleotides outside the gene matches: 6. Germline CDR1 reads GTSNPN; CDR2 reads SVGIG (reference sequence). The CDR3 has 14 residues. CDR3 in DNA: TGTGCCTGGAGCTCCGGGACAGGGAGCTACGAGCAGTACTTC. It encodes CAWSSGTGSYEQYF.